The 10 T cell receptor beta chains below were found in one sample sequenced in a study of long-term antiretroviral therapy in people with HIV (dated 2022 in TCRdb). Sequencing of the TRB variable region was done with the immunoSEQ hsTCRB v3.0 assay at survey level resolution. The table was pulled from immuneACCESS by TCRdb, which kept in-frame rearrangements only. Such tables lose some clones; where checked, under half of the loss comes from unresolved V genes, and the rest has no known cause. Recorded for this sample are about 19,000 clones; approximately 82% of them occurred a single time. The ten most abundant clones make up under 15% of the sample. Sequences were derived from unsorted PBMCs, sampled 0.5 years before starting antiretroviral therapy. The receptors were sampled from a woman aged 50 to 60 with HIV.

J is TRBJ2-1 and V is TRBV11-2; 9 bases align to TRBD2. Germline CDR1 SGHAT, CDR2 FQNNGV. This CDR3 spans 16 amino acids. V lost 5 bases to trimming and J lost 15 bases; unmatched junction nucleotides: 20. The CDR3 DNA reads TGTGCCAGCAGCCAGGTGGCGGGGGGGCCAGTAAGTAAGCTGTTCTTC. Translating gives CASSQVAGGPVSKLFF.

V usage is TRBV7-9 and J usage is TRBJ2-1, with 8 positions matching TRBD2. Germline CDR1 reads SEHNR; CDR2 reads FQNEAQ (reference sequence). V trimming: 6 bases; J trimming: 9 bases; junction bases outside the gene matches: 7. The CDR3 has 13 residues. The chain's CDR3 is CASRGTGGPEQFF. The CDR3, as DNA: TGTGCCAGCAGGGGGACGGGGGGGCCTGAGCAGTTCTTC.

The chain uses TRBV14 and TRBJ2-7; 10 nucleotides line up with TRBD1. Per germline, CDR1 SGHDN and CDR2 FVKESK. V lost 4 bases to trimming and J lost 3 bases; unmatched junction nucleotides: 3. This CDR3 has 14 amino acids. CDR3 residues: CASSPDRGFYEQYF. The CDR3 DNA follows: TGTGCCAGCAGCCCGGACAGGGGGTTCTACGAGCAGTACTTC.

This sequence joins TRBV5-8 and TRBJ1-5; 9 nucleotides align to TRBD1. Germline V gives CDR1 SGHTS, CDR2 YDEGEE. This CDR3 has 20 amino acids. Trimming cost V 0 bases and J 4 bases; bases outside gene matches: 17. This CDR3 is CASSLVILMGSGQGNQPQHF. CDR3 DNA: TGTGCCAGCAGCTTGGTAATTTTGATGGGGTCCGGACAGGGGAATCAGCCCCAGCATTTT.

The chain carries TRBV29-1 and TRBJ2-7, with 12 bases identical to TRBD1. This CDR3 comprises 15 residues. Germline lookup yields CDR1 SQVTM and CDR2 ANQGSEA. The V segment lost 4 bases and the J segment 6 bases; nucleotides outside the gene matches: 10. The CDR3 is CSVGGRDRGLSEQYF. The DNA of the CDR3 is TGCAGCGTTGGGGGACGGGACAGGGGGCTCAGCGAGCAGTACTTC.

The rearrangement uses TRBV29-1 and TRBJ2-5; D perhaps matches TRBD1 (6 bases). The germline V gene encodes CDR1 SQVTM and CDR2 ANQGSEA. This CDR3 has 16 residues. The V gene lost 4 bases and the J gene lost 1 base, with 19 bases spanning the gap. The CDR3 reads CSVGDKGGDPQETQYF. The DNA for the CDR3 is TGCAGCGTTGGGGACAAGGGTGGGGACCCCCAAGAGACCCAGTACTTC.

This clone was observed a few times. The chain employs TRBV2 and TRBJ1-1; D call uncertain. Looked up from germline, CDR1 is SNHLY and CDR2 is FYNNEI. The CDR3 spans 13 residues. V was trimmed by 5 bases and J by 1 base, leaving 8 bases between them. The DNA for the CDR3 is TGTGCCAGCAGTCCCTGGGAGAACACTGAAGCTTTCTTT. It yields the protein CASSPWENTEAFF.

The gene calls are TRBV29-1 and TRBJ2-3; TRBD2 might be the D (5 bases). V gave up 4 bases and J gave up 2 bases, with 7 bases separating them. In germline, CDR1 is SQVTM, CDR2 ANQGSEA. CDR3 size: 12 residues. The CDR3 sequence: CSVGTDTDTQYF. CDR3 DNA: TGCAGCGTTGGGACTGACACAGATACGCAGTATTTT.

The V call is TRBV10-2, the J call TRBJ2-5, with a weak D call TRBD2 (5 bases). The length of the CDR3 is 11 residues. The V gene lost 6 bases and the J gene lost 3 bases, with 5 bases spanning the gap. The germline V gene has CDR1 WSHSY and CDR2 SAAADI. The DNA of the CDR3 is TGCGCCAGCAGCGGGAAAGAGACCCAGTACTTC. Encoded protein: CASSGKETQYF.

The J gene is TRBJ2-7, the V gene TRBV30; perhaps D is TRBD1 or TRBD2 (5 bases each). Trimming removed 4 bases from V and 2 bases from J, with 9 bases in between. The CDR3 has 12 amino acids. Per germline, CDR1 GTSNPN and CDR2 SVGIG (reference sequence). The DNA of the CDR3 is TGTGCCTGGATGGGGGACGCCTACGAGCAGTACTTC. The encoded protein is CAWMGDAYEQYF.